This TCR beta chain comes out of a study of prognosis after radiotherapy for stage I lung cancer. Study at large: Enrolled patients (around 12 men, 5 to 7 women) had a median age of about 74 years and an age range of about 50 to 95 years. Findings and caveats of the study: For the expanded TCR clones, whether they were tumor-specific was not determined.

The CDR3 runs 14 residues. A remark on this clonotype: Its antigen remains unidentified. It differs at one base from a far larger clone, so likely a read error.

Blood, around 5.7 milliliters, was collected at each of two time points. With two-round multiplex PCR, TCR beta CDR3 sequences were amplified from genomic DNA. Primers specific to each TRBV and TRBJ gene were used in first-round PCR. During the second PCR round, universal primers were used. TCRdb redid the calling of the multiplex PCR reads with MiXCR, one entry per CDR3 protein. The sample holds under 50,000 distinct CDR3 sequences, approximately 25% seen once. The sequencing here drew on PBMCs, taken before or after stereotactic body radiation therapy (not recorded which). The source of this sequence is a donor over 45 with non-small cell lung cancer. This rearrangement joins TRBV6-7 to TRBJ2-1; TRBD1 agrees at 7 bases. Being an ORF, TRBV6-7 has a function that is uncertain. CDR3 sequence reads: CAGSATGEGNEQFF. The CDR3 bases are TGTGCCGGCAGTGCTACAGGGGAAGGCAATGAGCAGTTCTTC.